This T cell receptor beta chain comes out of a study of blood T cell repertoires in COVID-19. Clones were read by immunoSEQ multiplex PCR, and TCRdb kept only the in-frame ones, dropping some. This sample has 90,000 to 120,000 clones, with more than 70% found just once. The CDR3 is made up of 13 amino acids. V was cut by 4 bases and J by 8 bases, with 13 bases left in between. Per the germline V gene, CDR1 is KGHDR and CDR2 is SFDVKD. The V gene is TRBV24-1, the J gene TRBJ1-2; D uncertain. The TCR sequence derives from a man aged 35-49 years with active or convalescent COVID-19. Sequenced material: peripheral blood. The CDR3 nucleotides are TGTGCCACCAGTGACCTGACCAGGTCGGGCTACACCTTC. Encoded protein: CATSDLTRSGYTF.